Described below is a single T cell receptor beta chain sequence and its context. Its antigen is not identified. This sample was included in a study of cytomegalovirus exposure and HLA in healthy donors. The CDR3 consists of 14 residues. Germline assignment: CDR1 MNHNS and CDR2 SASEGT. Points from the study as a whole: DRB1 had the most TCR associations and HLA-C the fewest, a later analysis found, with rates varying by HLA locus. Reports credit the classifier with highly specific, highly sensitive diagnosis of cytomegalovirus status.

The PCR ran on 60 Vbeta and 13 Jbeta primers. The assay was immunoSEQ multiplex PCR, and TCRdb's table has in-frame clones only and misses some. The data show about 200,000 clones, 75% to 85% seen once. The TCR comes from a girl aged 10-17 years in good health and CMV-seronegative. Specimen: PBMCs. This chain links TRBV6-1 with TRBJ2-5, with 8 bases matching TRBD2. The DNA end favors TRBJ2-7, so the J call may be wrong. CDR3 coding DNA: TGTGCCAGCAGTGAGACGGGGGGGCAGTACGAGCAGTACTTC. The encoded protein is CASSETGGQYEQYF.